The 3 T cell receptor beta chains presented below share a single source sample, sequenced in a study of technical replicates of blood from a few donors. Sequenced by immunoSEQ multiplex PCR; TCRdb stores in-frame clones only, minus some. The sample shows some 70,000 clones, about 97% of them seen only once. The specimen was T cells isolated from PBMCs. The receptors derive from a human donor in good health.

In DNA form, the CDR3 reads TGTGCCATCAGTGACCCTTCGGGAGTAGCGGTCTACGAGCAGTACTTC. This sequence encodes CAISDPSGVAVYEQYF. V gene TRBV10-3 combines with J gene TRBJ2-7, with D maybe TRBD2 (6 bases). The CDR3 has 16 residues. Trimming stripped 3 bases from V and 3 bases from J, with 18 bases between. Germline-derived CDR1 and CDR2 are ENHRY and SYGVKD.

The gene calls are TRBV28 and TRBJ2-7; 10 nucleotides match TRBD2. The germline V gene has CDR1 MDHEN and CDR2 SYDVKM. This CDR3 is 18 amino acids long. V was clipped by 4 bases and J by 2 bases; unmatched bases: 14. As DNA, the CDR3 is TGTGCCAGCAGTTACCCCCGTATAGCGGGAGGAGGGACCTACGAGCAGTACTTC. This translates into CASSYPRIAGGGTYEQYF. The complete variable domain, with remaining parts taken from reference TRBV28 and TRBJ2-7, reads DVKVTQSSRYLVKRTGEKVFLECVQDMDHENMFWYRQDPGLGLRLIYFSYDVKMKEKGDIPEGYSVSREKKERFSLILESASTNQTSMYLCASSYPRIAGGGTYEQYFGPGTRLTVT.

The chain employs TRBV5-6 and TRBJ1-2; D is possibly TRBD1 (6 bases). CDR1 SGHDT and CDR2 YYEEEE come from the germline V gene. The CDR3 loop spans 15 amino acids. The V end lost 4 bases, the J end lost 1 base, and 14 bases lay between the germline ends. CDR3 DNA sequence: TGTGCCAGCAGCCAAGAGACAGGAGTTAACTATGGCTACACCTTC. Translation: CASSQETGVNYGYTF.